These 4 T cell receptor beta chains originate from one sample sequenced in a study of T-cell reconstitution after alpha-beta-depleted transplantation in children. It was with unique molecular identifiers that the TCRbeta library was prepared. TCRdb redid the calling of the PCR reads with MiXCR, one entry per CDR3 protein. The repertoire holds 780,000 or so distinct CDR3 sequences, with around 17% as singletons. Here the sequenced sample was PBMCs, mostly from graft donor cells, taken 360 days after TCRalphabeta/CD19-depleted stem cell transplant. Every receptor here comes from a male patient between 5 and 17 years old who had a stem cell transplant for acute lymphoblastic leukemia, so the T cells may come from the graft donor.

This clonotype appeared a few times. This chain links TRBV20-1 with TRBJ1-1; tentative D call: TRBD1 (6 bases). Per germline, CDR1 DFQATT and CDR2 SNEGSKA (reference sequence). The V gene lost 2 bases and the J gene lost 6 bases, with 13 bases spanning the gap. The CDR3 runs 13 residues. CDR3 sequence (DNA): TGCAGTGCTAGACCTCCGGGGGGCCCTGAAGCTTTCTTT. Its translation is CSARPPGGPEAFF.

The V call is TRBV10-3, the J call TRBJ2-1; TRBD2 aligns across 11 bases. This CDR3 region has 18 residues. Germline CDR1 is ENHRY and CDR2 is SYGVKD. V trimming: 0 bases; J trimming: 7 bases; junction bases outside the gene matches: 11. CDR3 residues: CAISESEGSGRARNEQFF. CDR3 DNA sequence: TGTGCCATCAGTGAGTCGGAGGGTAGCGGGAGGGCGAGGAATGAGCAGTTCTTC.

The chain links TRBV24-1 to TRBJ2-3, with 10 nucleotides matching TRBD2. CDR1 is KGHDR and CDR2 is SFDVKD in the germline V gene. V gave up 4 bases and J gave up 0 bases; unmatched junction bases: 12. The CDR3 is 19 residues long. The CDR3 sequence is CATSDPGTSALVSTDTQYF. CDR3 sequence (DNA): TGTGCCACCAGTGACCCAGGGACTAGCGCCCTGGTTAGCACAGATACGCAGTATTTT.

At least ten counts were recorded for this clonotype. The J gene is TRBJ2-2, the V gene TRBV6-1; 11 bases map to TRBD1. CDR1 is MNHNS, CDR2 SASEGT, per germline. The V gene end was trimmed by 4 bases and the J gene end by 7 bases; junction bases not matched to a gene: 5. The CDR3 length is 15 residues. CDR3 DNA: TGTGCCAGCAGTGGGGACAGGGGGTCGGTCGGGGAGCTGTTTTTT. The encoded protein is CASSGDRGSVGELFF.